This T cell receptor (beta chain) is from a study of blood T cell repertoires in COVID-19. The CDR3 is made up of 15 amino acids. V lost 6 bases, J lost 4 bases, and 6 bases stayed unmatched. The germline CDR1 and CDR2 sequences are MDHEN and SYDVKM. Only in-frame clones appear in the TCRdb table, and some are missing; sequencing was by immunoSEQ multiplex PCR. The sample consists of 300,000 to 350,000 clones, around nine tenths of them appearing once. V usage is TRBV28 and J usage is TRBJ2-2, with 9 bases aligning to TRBD1. The receptor was isolated from a woman in her 70s with COVID-19, enrolled during active disease. Sequencing was performed on peripheral blood. CDR3 sequence: CASRTRTGATGELFF. The CDR3 nucleotides are TGTGCCAGCAGGACCCGGACAGGGGCCACCGGGGAGCTGTTTTTT.